The following is a T cell receptor beta chain sequence with its context. Its antigen remains unidentified. Per-base qualities were not stored, and no clone one base away is much larger. The CDR3 regions of human TCRbeta chains were analyzed by immunosequencing. The authors' pipeline ran thus. TCRs in the repertoires were matched against a reference library of SARS-CoV-2-specific TCRs that had been generated with the MIRA antigen-specificity platform. Breadth was defined as the fraction of unique TCRs that were SARS-CoV-2-associated, and depth was defined as the fraction of total T cells that were SARS-CoV-2-associated. Using the MIRA data, every spike-specific TCR was mapped to the spike region that the TCR reacted to and assigned to either a CD4 or a CD8 class. Log10-transformed breadth and depth values were compared by one-way ANOVA with Sidak's multiple comparisons tests. As stored in TCRdb, this immuneACCESS dataset retains in-frame rearrangements with V and J assigned. A fraction of the clones does not appear; measured against another copy, unresolved V genes explain less than half of the discrepancy, and the remainder lacks a known reason. V and J calls and clone size are given by that table; D and trimming were obtained from the DNA. The sample table shows about 140,000 clones, and roughly 92% are seen once. Approximately 1.7% of the sample goes to the ten largest clones.

This sample was included in a study of T cell responses to AZD1222 COVID-19 vaccine (TCRdb year 2021). Some background on the complete study: Because spike-specific TCR depth and breadth did not differ between the two schedules, AZD1222 recipients who got a second dose at roughly 4 weeks were pooled with those who got a second dose at roughly 12 weeks. Trial participants were enrolled by age into subgroups of 18-55, 56-69 and 70-plus years, and roughly 150, 30 and 60 TCR-sequenced participants, respectively, were included in these subgroups. A total of just over 230 trial participants underwent TCR sequencing, of whom roughly 210 received two doses of AZD1222 and about 26 received two doses of the MenACWY control vaccine.

Results and caveats for the whole study, not just this receptor: Participants were mostly white British and included more females than males, and it was suggested by the authors that clonal diversity may have been underestimated. Conclusions about previously exposed vaccinees were limited because only 6 or 7 AZD1222 recipients were SARS-CoV-2 seropositive at baseline. The 56-69-year group was small, and its depth increase did not reach significance, likely because of low power. Because no samples from the day 14 peak response were available, repertoires could be characterized only after the peak T cell response. Epitopes outside the regions mutated in the B.1.351 and B.1.1.7 variants were reportedly recognized by nearly half of the unique spike-specific TCRs. CD4 TCRs associated with the vaccine covered the entire spike protein, and the dominant responses were in regions 160-218 and 743-854. After two AZD1222 doses, both the breadth and the depth of spike-specific TCRs were significantly higher than at day 0 and than in MenACWY recipients.

Explained via the paper, the time point label denotes: baseline before first vaccination. Vaccinee samples were obtained from the UK trials COV001 and COV002, which included a single-blind randomized controlled phase 2/3 trial of AZD1222 (ChAdOx1 nCoV-19) in healthy adults. For TCRbeta chain sequencing, PBMC samples from trial participants were taken at day 0 and at day 28 after the second dose. From a lookup of the germline V gene, CDR1 and CDR2 are SGHTA and FQGTGA. V is reduced by 5 bases and J by 1 base, leaving a spacing of 20 bases between them. From its cysteine to its phenylalanine, the CDR3 spans 18 amino acids. Here the CDR3 DNA is all that survives: 54 bases in frame from base 1.

The source was peripheral blood, collected on day 0 of AZD1222 vaccination. In this chain, TRBV7-3 is recombined with TRBJ2-2, with TRBD2 as a weak D call on 6 bases. The receptor was isolated from an adult in good health. The CDR3 protein sequence reads: CASSRDKRTTMNTGELFF. The nucleotides read TGTGCCAGCAGCCGTGATAAGAGGACTACCATGAACACCGGGGAGCTGTTTTTT.